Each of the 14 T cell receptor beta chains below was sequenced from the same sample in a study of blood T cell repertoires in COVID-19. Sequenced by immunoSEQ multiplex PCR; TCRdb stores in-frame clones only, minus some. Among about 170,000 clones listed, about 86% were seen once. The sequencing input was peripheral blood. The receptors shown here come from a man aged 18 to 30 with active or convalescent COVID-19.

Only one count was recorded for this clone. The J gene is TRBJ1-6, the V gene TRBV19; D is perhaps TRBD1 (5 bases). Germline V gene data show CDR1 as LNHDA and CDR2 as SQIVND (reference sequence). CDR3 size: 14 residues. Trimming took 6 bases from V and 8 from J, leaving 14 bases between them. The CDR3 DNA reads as TGTGCCAGTAGCAGCGACCCGGGGGATTCACCCCTCCACTTT. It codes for CASSSDPGDSPLHF.

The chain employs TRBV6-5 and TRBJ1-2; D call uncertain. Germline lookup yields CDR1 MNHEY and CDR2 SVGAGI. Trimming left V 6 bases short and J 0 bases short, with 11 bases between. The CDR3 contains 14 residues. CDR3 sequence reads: CASSVDTSNYGYTF. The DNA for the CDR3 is TGTGCCAGCAGCGTCGACACTTCTAACTATGGCTACACCTTC.

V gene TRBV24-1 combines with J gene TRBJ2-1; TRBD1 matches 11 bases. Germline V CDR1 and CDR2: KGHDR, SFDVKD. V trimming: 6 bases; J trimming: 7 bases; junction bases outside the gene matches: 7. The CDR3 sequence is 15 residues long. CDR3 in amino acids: CATSPGQGGWNEQFF. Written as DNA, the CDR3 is TGTGCCACCAGTCCGGGACAGGGGGGTTGGAATGAGCAGTTCTTC.

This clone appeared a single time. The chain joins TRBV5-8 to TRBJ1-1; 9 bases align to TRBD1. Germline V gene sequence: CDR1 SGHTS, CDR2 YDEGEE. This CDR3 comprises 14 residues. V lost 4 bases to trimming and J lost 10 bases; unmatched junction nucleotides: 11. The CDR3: CASSLTGGSIAAFF. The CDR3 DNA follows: TGTGCCAGCAGCCTCACAGGGGGCTCGATCGCAGCTTTCTTT.

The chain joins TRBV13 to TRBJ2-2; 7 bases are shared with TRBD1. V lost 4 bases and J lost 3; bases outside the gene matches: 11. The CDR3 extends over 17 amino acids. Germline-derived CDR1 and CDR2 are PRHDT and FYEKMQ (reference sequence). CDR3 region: CASSWQTGTDYTGELFF. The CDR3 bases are TGTGCCAGCAGCTGGCAGACCGGGACAGATTACACCGGGGAGCTGTTTTTT.

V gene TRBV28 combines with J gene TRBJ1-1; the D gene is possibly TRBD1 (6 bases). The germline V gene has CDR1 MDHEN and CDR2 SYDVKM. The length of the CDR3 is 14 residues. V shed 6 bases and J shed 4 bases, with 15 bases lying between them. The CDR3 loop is CASRFQGTRTEAFF. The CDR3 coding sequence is TGTGCCAGCAGGTTCCAGGGGACCCGCACTGAAGCTTTCTTT.

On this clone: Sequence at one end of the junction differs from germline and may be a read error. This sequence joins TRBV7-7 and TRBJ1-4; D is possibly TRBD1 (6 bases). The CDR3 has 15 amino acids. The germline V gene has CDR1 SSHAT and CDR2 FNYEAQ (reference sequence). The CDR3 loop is CASSLGQGRAEKLFF. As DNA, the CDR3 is TGTGCTAGCAGCTTAGGCCAGGGGAGGGCTGAAAAACTGTTTTTT. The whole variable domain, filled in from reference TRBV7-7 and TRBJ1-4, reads GAGVSQSPRYKVTKRGQDVTLRCDPISSHATLYWYQQALGQGPEFLTYFNYEAQPDKSGLPSDRFSAERPEGSISTLTIQRTEQRDSAMYRCASSLGQGRAEKLFFGSGTQLSVL.

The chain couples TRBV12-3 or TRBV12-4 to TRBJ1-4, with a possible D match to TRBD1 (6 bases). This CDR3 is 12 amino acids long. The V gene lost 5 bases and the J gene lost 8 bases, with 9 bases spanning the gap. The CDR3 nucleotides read TGTGCCAGCAGTGGGGGCTGGGAAAAACTGTTTTTT. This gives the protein CASSGGWEKLFF.

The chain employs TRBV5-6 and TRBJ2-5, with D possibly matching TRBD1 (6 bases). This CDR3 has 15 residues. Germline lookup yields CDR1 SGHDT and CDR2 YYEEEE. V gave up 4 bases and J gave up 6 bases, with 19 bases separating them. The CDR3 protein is CASSQTQTGLKTQYF. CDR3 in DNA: TGTGCCAGCAGCCAAACACAGACAGGACTTAAGACCCAGTACTTC. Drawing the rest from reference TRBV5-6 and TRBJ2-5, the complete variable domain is DAGVTQSPTHLIKTRGQQVTLRCSPKSGHDTVSWYQQALGQGPQFIFQYYEEEERQRGNFPDRFSGHQFPNYSSELNVNALLLGDSALYLCASSQTQTGLKTQYFGPGTRLLVL.

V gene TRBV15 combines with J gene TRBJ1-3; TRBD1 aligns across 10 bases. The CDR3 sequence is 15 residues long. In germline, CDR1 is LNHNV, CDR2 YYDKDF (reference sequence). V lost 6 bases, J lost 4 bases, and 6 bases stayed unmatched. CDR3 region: CATRRDRGFGNTIYF. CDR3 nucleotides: TGTGCCACCAGAAGGGACAGGGGATTCGGAAACACCATATATTTT.

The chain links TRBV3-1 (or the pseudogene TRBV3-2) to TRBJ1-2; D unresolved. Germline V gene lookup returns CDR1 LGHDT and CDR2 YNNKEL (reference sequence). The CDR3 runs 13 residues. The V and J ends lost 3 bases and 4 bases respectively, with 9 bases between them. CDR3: CASSQREAYGYTF. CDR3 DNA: TGTGCCAGCAGCCAGCGGGAGGCCTATGGCTACACCTTC.

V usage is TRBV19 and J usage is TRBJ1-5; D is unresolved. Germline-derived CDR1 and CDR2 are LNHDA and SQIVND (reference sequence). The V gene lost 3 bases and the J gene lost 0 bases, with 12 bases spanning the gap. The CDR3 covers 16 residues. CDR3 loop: CASSIVTGSSNQPQHF. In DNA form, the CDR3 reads TGTGCCAGTAGTATTGTTACCGGGTCTAGCAATCAGCCCCAGCATTTT.

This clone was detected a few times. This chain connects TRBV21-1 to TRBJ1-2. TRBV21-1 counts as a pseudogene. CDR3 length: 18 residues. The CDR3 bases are TGTGCCAGCACCGAGGTCGGCCTAGCTTCGACTCCTAACTATGGCTACACCTTC. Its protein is CASTEVGLASTPNYGYTF.

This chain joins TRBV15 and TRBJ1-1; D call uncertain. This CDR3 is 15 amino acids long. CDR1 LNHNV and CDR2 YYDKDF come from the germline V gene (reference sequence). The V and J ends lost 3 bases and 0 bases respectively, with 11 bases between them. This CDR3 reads CATSRHTEMNTEAFF. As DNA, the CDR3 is TGTGCCACCAGCAGGCACACAGAAATGAACACTGAAGCTTTCTTT.